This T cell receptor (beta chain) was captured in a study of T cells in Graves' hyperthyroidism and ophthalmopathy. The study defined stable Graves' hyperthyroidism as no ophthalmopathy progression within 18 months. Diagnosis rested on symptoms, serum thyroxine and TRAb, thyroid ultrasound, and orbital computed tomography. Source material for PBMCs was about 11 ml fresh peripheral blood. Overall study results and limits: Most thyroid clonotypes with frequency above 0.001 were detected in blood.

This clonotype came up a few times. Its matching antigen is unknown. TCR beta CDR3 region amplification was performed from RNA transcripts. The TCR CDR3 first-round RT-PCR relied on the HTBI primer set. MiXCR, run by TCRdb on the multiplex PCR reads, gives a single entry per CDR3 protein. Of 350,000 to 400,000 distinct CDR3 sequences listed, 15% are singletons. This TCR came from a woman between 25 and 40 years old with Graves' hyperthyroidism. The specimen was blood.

For the CDR3, the DNA is TGTGCCAGCTCACCTTCGGACAGACGTTCTGAAGCTTTCTTT. Amino acids: CASSPSDRRSEAFF. This chain links TRBV18 with TRBJ1-1; tentative D call: TRBD1 (6 bases). The CDR3 runs to 14 residues. In germline, CDR1 is KGHSH, CDR2 LQKENI. Deletions cut 3 bases from V and 6 bases from J, with 14 bases between.